This TCR beta chain derives from a study of T cell repertoires in cytomegalovirus infection. Study-level background: Public TCR beta signatures marked donors with CMV infection and the matching HLA.

Concerning this clonotype itself: Its antigen is not identified.

Trimming took off 2 bases at V and 7 bases at J, with 15 bases between the two ends. Per germline, CDR1 MNHEY and CDR2 SVGAGI. This CDR3 has 15 residues. The study's findings and limits: Cumulative frequency of public TCR beta families picked out carriers of CMV plus the relevant HLA. HLA-C-restricted CMV clonotypes gave the most frequent clonotype in two of eight donors.

TCRdb passed the reads through MiXCR, listing each CDR3 protein once. Among around 180,000 distinct CDR3 sequences listed, 28% were seen once. The source is a human donor in good health (CMV status not recorded). Some clones in this sample may be carry-over from other donors' samples. The sample comprised PBMCs. The V and J genes are TRBV6-5 and TRBJ2-1, with D perhaps matching TRBD1 (6 bases). The CDR3 DNA reads TGTGCCAGCAGTTACACAGGGTTTGAACAGAATGAGCAGTTCTTC. Its protein is CASSYTGFEQNEQFF.